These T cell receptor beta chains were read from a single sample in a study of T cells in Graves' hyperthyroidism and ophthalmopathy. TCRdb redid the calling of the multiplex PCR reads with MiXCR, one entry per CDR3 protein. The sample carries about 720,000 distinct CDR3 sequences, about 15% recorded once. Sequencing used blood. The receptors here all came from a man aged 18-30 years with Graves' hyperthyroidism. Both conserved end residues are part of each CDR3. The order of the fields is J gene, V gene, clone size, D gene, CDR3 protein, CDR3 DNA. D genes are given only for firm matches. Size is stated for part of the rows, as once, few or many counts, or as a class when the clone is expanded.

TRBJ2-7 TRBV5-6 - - CASSFQVRRASGEQYF TGTGCCAGCAGTTTCCAGGTCCGGAGGGCGTCCGGGGAGCAGTACTTC
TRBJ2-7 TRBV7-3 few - CASSSQGNGAYEQYF TGTGCCAGCAGCTCCCAGGGTAACGGGGCCTACGAGCAGTACTTC
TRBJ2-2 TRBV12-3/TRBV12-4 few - CASYGLEPELFF TGTGCCAGCTATGGGCTCGAGCCGGAGCTGTTTTTT
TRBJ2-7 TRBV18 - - CASSPRRQGGFSYEQYF TGTGCCAGCTCACCCCGCCGGCAGGGGGGATTCTCCTACGAGCAGTACTTC
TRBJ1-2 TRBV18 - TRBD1 CASSPNWDRPNYGYTF TGTGCCAGCTCACCCAACTGGGACAGGCCTAACTATGGCTACACCTTC
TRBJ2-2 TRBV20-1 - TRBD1 CSASGQGSTGELFF TGCAGTGCTAGCGGACAGGGAAGCACCGGGGAGCTGTTTTTT
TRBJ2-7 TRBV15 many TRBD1 CATSATGGTYEQYF TGTGCCACCAGCGCGACAGGGGGGACCTACGAGCAGTACTTC
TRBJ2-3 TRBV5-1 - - CASSLAPSRGDTQYF TGCGCCAGCAGCTTGGCCCCTAGTAGAGGGGATACGCAGTATTTT
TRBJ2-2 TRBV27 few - CASSSSPTALLSDTGELFF TGTGCCAGCAGTTCCTCCCCGACAGCCCTACTTTCTGACACCGGGGAGCTGTTTTTT
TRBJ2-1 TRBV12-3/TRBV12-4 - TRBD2 CASTPGLEGVEQFF TGTGCCAGCACTCCGGGACTAGAGGGGGTTGAGCAGTTCTTC
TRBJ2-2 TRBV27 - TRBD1 CASSPSGQTNTGELFF TGTGCCAGCAGCCCGTCGGGACAGACGAACACCGGGGAGCTGTTTTTT
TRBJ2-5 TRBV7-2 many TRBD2 CASSFLAGSQETQYF TGTGCCAGCAGCTTTCTAGCGGGGTCCCAAGAGACCCAGTACTTC
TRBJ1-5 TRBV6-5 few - CASSYSSGATNQPQHF TGTGCCAGCAGTTACTCATCAGGGGCCACTAATCAGCCCCAGCATTTT
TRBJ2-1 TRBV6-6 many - CASSYVRGRYNEQFF TGTGCCAGCAGTTACGTCAGGGGACGTTATAATGAGCAGTTCTTC
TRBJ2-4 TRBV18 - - CASTLGRQNIQYF TGTGCCAGCACACTGGGACGTCAAAACATTCAGTACTTC
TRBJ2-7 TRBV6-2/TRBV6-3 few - CASSYVREQYF TGTGCCAGCAGTTACGTGCGCGAGCAGTACTTC
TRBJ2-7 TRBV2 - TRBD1 CASSAYGTGFSYEQYF TGTGCCAGCAGTGCGTATGGGACAGGGTTTTCTTACGAGCAGTACTTC
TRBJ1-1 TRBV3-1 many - CASSKRGVSYRGNTEAFF TGTGCCAGCAGCAAACGGGGGGTCAGCTACCGAGGGAACACTGAAGCTTTCTTT
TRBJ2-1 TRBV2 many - CASSQVYNEQFF TGTGCCAGCAGTCAAGTCTACAATGAGCAGTTCTTC
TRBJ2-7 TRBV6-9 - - CASSYTSSVGPQYF TGTGCCAGCAGTTACACTTCATCCGTGGGCCCGCAGTACTTC
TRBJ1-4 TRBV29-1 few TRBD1 CSVEGGGTGAFGEKLFF TGCAGCGTTGAAGGGGGAGGGACAGGGGCCTTTGGCGAAAAACTGTTTTTT
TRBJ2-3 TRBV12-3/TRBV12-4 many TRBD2 CASSPASGVSTDTQYF TGTGCCAGCAGTCCCGCGAGCGGGGTCAGCACAGATACGCAGTATTTT
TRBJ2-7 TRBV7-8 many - CASSLEAGARNEQYF TGTGCCAGCAGCTTAGAGGCGGGGGCGCGGAACGAGCAGTACTTC
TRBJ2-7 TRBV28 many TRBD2 CASSRLAGGPYEQYF TGTGCCAGCAGTCGCCTAGCGGGAGGGCCCTACGAGCAGTACTTC
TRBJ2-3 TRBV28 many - CASSPGQGGPSGRAQHRDTQYF TGTGCCAGCAGTCCGGGACAGGGGGGACCTAGCGGGAGGGCCCAGCACAGGGATACGCAGTATTTT
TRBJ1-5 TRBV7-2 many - CASSSEGHRNQPQHF TGTGCCAGCAGCTCGGAGGGACATCGCAATCAGCCCCAGCATTTT
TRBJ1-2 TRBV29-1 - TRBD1 CSVEGVAGGYGYTF TGCAGCGTTGAAGGTGTTGCAGGGGGCTATGGCTACACCTTC
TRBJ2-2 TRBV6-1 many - CASSSGSANTGELFF TGTGCCAGCAGTTCTGGCAGCGCGAACACCGGGGAGCTGTTTTTT
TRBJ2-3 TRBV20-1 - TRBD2 CSASPSYGGDTQYF TGCAGTGCTAGTCCGTCTTACGGGGGGGATACGCAGTATTTT
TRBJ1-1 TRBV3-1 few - CASSQDLRTSEAFF TGTGCCAGCAGCCAAGATCTTCGGACATCTGAAGCTTTCTTT
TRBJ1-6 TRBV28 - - CASSLDVGGGSPLHF TGTGCCAGCAGTTTAGATGTGGGAGGCGGTTCACCCCTCCACTTT
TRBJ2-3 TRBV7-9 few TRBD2 CASSSGTSTTDTQYF TGTGCCAGCAGCTCCGGGACTAGCACTACAGATACGCAGTATTTT
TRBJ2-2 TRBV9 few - CASSRLVGWGNVNTGELFF TGTGCCAGCAGCCGATTAGTAGGGTGGGGGAACGTGAACACCGGGGAGCTGTTTTTT
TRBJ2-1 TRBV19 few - CASSIEQGGYNEQFF TGTGCCAGTAGTATAGAACAGGGAGGCTACAATGAGCAGTTCTTC
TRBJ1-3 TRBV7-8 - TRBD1 CASSLSGQGYTIYF TGTGCCAGCAGCTTATCGGGACAGGGTTACACCATATATTTT
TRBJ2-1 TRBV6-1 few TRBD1 CASSRQGTYSYNEQFF TGTGCCAGCAGCCGACAGGGGACCTATTCCTACAATGAGCAGTTCTTC
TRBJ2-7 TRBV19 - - CASSRGTVSEQYF TGTGCCAGTAGCCGGGGGACAGTGAGCGAGCAGTACTTC
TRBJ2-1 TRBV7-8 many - CASSLGTDNEQFF TGTGCCAGCAGCCTCGGGACGGACAATGAGCAGTTCTTC
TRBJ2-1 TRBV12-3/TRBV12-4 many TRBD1 CASRFGQARYNEQFF TGTGCCAGCAGATTCGGACAGGCCAGATACAATGAGCAGTTCTTC
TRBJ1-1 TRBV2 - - CASLRDHNTEAFF TGTGCCAGCCTAAGGGATCACAACACTGAAGCTTTCTTT
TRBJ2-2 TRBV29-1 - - CSVAGTQAGELFF TGCAGCGTTGCCGGGACACAGGCCGGGGAGCTGTTTTTT
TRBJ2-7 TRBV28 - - CASRAHGSSYEQYF TGTGCCAGCAGAGCACACGGGAGCTCCTACGAGCAGTACTTC
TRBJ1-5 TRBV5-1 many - CASSLGWAGQPQHF TGCGCCAGCAGCTTGGGCTGGGCAGGGCAGCCCCAGCATTTT
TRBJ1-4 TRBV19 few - CASSPRTNFNEKLFF TGTGCCAGTAGTCCTCGGACAAACTTTAATGAAAAACTGTTTTTT
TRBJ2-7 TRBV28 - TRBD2 CASSLLAGGLAYYEQYF TGTGCCAGCAGTTTGCTAGCGGGAGGACTAGCGTATTACGAGCAGTACTTC
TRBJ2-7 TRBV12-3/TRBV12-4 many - CASSLSSPSSYEQYF TGTGCCAGCAGTTTATCTTCCCCGAGCTCCTACGAGCAGTACTTC
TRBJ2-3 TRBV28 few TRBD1 CASSFRGLSSTDTQYF TGTGCCAGCAGTTTCAGGGGGCTCTCTAGCACAGATACGCAGTATTTT
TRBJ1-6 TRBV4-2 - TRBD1 CASSGLRGPGSPLHF TGTGCCAGCAGCGGCCTTAGGGGGCCCGGTTCACCCCTCCACTTT
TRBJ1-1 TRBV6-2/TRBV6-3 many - CASSYLQGRGNTEAFF TGTGCCAGCAGTTATCTTCAGGGGAGGGGGAACACTGAAGCTTTCTTT
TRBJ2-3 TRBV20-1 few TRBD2 CSARDGGWASGSTTDTQYF TGCAGTGCTAGAGACGGGGGTTGGGCTAGCGGGAGTACAACAGATACGCAGTATTTT
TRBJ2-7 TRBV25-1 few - CASSGLVTEQYF TGTGCCAGCAGTGGACTAGTTACCGAGCAGTACTTC
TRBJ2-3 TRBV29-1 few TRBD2 CSVEDLRTSGRTDTQYF TGCAGCGTTGAAGATCTTCGGACTAGCGGACGCACAGATACGCAGTATTTT
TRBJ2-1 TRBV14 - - CASSQDRSGPPYNEQFF TGTGCCAGCAGCCAAGATCGGAGCGGGCCTCCCTACAATGAGCAGTTCTTC